These 5 T cell receptor beta chains originate from one sample sequenced in a study of shared clonotypes between healthy human individuals. Clones were sequenced by immunoSEQ multiplex PCR, and TCRdb holds only the in-frame ones, with some missing. Here the sample spans about 1 million clones, roughly 80% being singletons. The sequenced sample was memory CD4+ T cells sorted from blood. Stated subset: CD45RA-negative fraction. Every receptor here comes from a man aged 18 to 29 in good health.

The chain has TRBV7-8 and TRBJ1-2; D is undetermined. With 4 bases removed from V and 0 bases from J, the gap between germline ends came to 9 bases. Germline-derived CDR1 and CDR2 are SGHVS and FQNEAQ. There are 14 residues in the CDR3. The CDR3 loop is CASSSGGANYGYTF. CDR3 nucleotide sequence: TGTGCCAGCAGCTCGGGAGGAGCTAACTATGGCTACACCTTC.

This chain connects TRBV11-2 to TRBJ1-6, with D uncertain. CDR1 and CDR2 from the germline V gene are SGHAT and FQNNGV. The CDR3 extends over 14 amino acids. The germline V and J ends were trimmed by 2 bases and 7 bases, with 9 bases remaining between them. Here the CDR3 reads CASSLSPGNSPLHF. The CDR3 DNA reads as TGTGCCAGCAGCTTAAGCCCAGGAAATTCACCCCTCCACTTT.

The chain employs TRBV6-5 and TRBJ2-7, with D perhaps TRBD1 or TRBD2 (6 bases each). Trimming shortened V by 8 bases and J by 7 bases, and 21 bases separated the two germline ends. This CDR3 comprises 14 residues. The germline gives CDR1 MNHEY, CDR2 SVGAGI. CDR3 bases: TGTGCCAGCGGTATTGGGGGGCCCGCGGGGGAGCAGTACTTC. It codes for CASGIGGPAGEQYF.

The chain links TRBV6-1 to TRBJ2-2; D unresolved. The V gene lost 2 bases and the J gene lost 1 base, with 14 bases spanning the gap. In germline, CDR1 is MNHNS, CDR2 SASEGT. The CDR3 loop spans 17 amino acids. The CDR3 coding sequence is TGTGCCAGCAGTGAAAAGAATTTGTGGTGGAACACCGGGGAGCTGTTTTTT. Translation: CASSEKNLWWNTGELFF.

This clone was seen only a few times. The gene calls are TRBV10-2 and TRBJ1-6, with D maybe TRBD1 (5 bases). Trimming cost V 5 bases and J 9 bases, with 17 bases left between them. CDR3 length: 15 residues. The V gene's germline CDR1 is WSHSY and CDR2 SAAADI. The CDR3 DNA is TGCGCCAGCAGTCCCCTCAGGGAGAGGGGTTCACCCCTCCACTTT. Protein: CASSPLRERGSPLHF.